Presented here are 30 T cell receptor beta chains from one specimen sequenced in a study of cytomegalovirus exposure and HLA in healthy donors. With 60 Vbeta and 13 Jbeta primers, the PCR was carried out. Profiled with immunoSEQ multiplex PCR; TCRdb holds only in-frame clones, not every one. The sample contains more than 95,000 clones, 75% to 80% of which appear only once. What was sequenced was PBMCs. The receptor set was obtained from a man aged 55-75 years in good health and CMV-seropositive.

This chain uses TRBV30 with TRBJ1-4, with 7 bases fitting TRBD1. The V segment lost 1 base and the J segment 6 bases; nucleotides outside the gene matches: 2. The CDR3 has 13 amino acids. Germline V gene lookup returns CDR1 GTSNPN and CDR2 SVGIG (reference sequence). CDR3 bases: TGTGCCTGGAGTGACAGGGGCCATGAAAAACTGTTTTTT. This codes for CAWSDRGHEKLFF. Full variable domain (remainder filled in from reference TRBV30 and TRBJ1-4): SQTIHQWPATLVQPVGSPLSLECTVEGTSNPNLYWYRQAAGRGLQLLFYSVGIGQISSEVPQNLSASRPQDRQFILSSKKLLLSDSGFYLCAWSDRGHEKLFFGSGTQLSVL.

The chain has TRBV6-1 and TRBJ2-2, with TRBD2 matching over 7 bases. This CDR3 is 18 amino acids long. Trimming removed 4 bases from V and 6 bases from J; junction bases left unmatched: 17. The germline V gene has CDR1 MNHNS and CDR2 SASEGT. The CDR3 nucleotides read TGTGCCAGCAGTGCCATACGAGGCGCGGGGGAGGGTTCCGGGGAGCTGTTTTTT. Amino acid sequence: CASSAIRGAGEGSGELFF.

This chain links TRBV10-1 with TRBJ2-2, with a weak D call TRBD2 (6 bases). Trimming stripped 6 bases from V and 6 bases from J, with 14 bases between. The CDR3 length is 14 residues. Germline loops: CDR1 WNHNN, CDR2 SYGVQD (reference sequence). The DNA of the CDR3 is TGCGCCAGCAGCCGGGGCCCGGGGGCCGGGGAGCTGTTTTTT. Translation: CASSRGPGAGELFF.

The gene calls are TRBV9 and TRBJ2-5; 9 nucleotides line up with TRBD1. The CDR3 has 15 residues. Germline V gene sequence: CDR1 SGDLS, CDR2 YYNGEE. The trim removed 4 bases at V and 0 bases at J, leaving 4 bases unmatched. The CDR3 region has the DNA TGTGCCAGCAGCCCCGGGACAGGGTACCAAGAGACCCAGTACTTC. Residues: CASSPGTGYQETQYF.

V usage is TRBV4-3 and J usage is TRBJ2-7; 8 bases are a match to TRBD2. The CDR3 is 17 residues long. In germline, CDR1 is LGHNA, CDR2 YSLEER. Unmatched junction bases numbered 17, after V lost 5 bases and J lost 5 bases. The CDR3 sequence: CASSISLTRGGADEQYF. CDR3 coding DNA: TGCGCCAGCAGCATTTCCCTCACCCGGGGGGGGGCTGACGAGCAGTACTTC.

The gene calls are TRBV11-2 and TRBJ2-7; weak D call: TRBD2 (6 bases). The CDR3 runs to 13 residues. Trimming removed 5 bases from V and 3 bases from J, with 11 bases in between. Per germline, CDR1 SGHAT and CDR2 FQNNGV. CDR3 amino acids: CASSRDFIYEQYF. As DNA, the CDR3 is TGTGCCAGCAGCAGGGACTTCATCTACGAGCAGTACTTC.

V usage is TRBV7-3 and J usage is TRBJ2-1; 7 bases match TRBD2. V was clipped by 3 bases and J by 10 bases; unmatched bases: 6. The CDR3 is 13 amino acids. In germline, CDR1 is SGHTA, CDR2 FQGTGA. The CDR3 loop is CASSFQAGDEQFF. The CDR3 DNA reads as TGTGCCAGCAGCTTCCAGGCGGGGGACGAGCAGTTCTTC.

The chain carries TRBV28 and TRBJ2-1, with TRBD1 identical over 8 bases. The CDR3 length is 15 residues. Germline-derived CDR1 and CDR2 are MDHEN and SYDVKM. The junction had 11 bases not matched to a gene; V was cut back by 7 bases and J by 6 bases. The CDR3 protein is CASTQTGVLSNEQFF. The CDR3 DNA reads TGTGCCAGCACCCAGACAGGGGTCCTATCCAATGAGCAGTTCTTC.

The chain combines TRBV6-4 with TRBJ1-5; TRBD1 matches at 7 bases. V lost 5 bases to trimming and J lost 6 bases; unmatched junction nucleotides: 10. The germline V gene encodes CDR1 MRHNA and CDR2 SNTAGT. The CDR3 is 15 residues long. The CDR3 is CASSPIQGSSQPQHF. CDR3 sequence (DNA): TGTGCCAGCAGTCCCATACAGGGGTCGAGTCAGCCCCAGCATTTT.

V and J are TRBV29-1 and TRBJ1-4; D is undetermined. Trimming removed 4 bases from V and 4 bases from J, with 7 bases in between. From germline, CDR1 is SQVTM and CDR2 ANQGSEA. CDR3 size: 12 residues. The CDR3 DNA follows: TGCAGCGTTGGGCGGGTTAATGAAAAACTGTTTTTT. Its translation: CSVGRVNEKLFF. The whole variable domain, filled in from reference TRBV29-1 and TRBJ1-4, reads SAVISQKPSRDICQRGTSLTIQCQVDSQVTMMFWYRQQPGQSLTLIATANQGSEATYESGFVIDKFPISRPNLTFSTLTVSNMSPEDSSIYLCSVGRVNEKLFFGSGTQLSVL.

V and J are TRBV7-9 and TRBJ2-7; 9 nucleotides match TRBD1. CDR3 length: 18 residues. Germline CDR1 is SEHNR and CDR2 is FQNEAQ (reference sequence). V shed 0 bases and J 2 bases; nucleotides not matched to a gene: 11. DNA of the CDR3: TGTGCCAGCAGCTTAGCGCAATTGGTACAGGGGGCCACCTACGAGCAGTACTTC. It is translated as CASSLAQLVQGATYEQYF.

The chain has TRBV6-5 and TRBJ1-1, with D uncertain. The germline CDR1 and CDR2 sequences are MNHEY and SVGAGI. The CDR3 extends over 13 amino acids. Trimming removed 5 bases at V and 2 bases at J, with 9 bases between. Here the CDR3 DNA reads TGTGCCAGCAGTGAGATTGATAACACTGAAGCTTTCTTT. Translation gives CASSEIDNTEAFF.

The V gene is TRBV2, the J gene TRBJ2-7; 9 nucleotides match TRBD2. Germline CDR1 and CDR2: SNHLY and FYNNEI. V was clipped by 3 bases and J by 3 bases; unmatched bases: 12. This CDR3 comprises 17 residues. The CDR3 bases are TGTGCCAGCAGTGACGGACTCCTGCTAGCGGGAATCTACGAGCAGTACTTC. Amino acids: CASSDGLLLAGIYEQYF.

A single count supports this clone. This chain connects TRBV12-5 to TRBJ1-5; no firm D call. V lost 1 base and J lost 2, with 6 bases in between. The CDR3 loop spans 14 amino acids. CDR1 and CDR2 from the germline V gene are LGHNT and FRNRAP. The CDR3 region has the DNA TGTGCTAGTGGTTTGGCCCAGGGCAATCAGCCCCAGCATTTT. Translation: CASGLAQGNQPQHF.

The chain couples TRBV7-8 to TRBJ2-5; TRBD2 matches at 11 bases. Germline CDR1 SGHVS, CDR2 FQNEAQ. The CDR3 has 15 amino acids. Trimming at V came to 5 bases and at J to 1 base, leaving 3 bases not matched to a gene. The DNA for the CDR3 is TGTGCCAGCAGCCAGACTAGCGGGGTCCAAGAGACCCAGTACTTC. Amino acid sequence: CASSQTSGVQETQYF.

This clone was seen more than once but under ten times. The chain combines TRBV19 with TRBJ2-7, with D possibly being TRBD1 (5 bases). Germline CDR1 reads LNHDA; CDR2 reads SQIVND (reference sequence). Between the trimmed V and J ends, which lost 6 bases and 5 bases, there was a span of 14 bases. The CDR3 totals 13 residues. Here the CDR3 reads CASSFRVADEQYF. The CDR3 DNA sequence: TGTGCCAGTAGCTTCAGGGTCGCGGACGAGCAGTACTTC.

The CDR3 DNA is TGTGCCAGTAGTCCGACAGGGGGCAACACTGAAGCTTTCTTT. Translated: CASSPTGGNTEAFF. The chain is built from TRBV19 and TRBJ1-1; 10 bases map to TRBD1. Germline V gives CDR1 LNHDA, CDR2 SQIVND (reference sequence). This CDR3 is built from 14 residues. V dropped 5 bases and J dropped 2; count of bases not matched to a gene: 2.

The CDR3 sequence: CAISEGGSNQPQHF. Written as DNA, the CDR3 is TGTGCCATCAGCGAGGGGGGGAGCAATCAGCCCCAGCATTTT. V and J are TRBV10-3 and TRBJ1-5, with D possibly matching TRBD1 (6 bases). This CDR3 is 14 amino acids long. Germline V lookup: CDR1 ENHRY, CDR2 SYGVKD. Trimming stripped 6 bases from V and 1 base from J, with 10 bases between.

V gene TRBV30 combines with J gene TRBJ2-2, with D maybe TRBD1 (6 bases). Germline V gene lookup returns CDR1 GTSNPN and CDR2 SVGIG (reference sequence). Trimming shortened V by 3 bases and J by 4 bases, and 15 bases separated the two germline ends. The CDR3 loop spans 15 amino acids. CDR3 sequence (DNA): TGTGCCTGGAGCCTACAGGGTTACGGCACCGGGGAGCTGTTTTTT. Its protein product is CAWSLQGYGTGELFF.

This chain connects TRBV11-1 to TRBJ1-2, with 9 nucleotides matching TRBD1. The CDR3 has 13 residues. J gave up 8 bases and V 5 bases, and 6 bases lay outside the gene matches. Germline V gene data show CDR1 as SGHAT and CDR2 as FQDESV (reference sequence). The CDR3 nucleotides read TGTGCCAGCAGCCGAAGGACAGGGGACGGCTACACCTTC. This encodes CASSRRTGDGYTF.

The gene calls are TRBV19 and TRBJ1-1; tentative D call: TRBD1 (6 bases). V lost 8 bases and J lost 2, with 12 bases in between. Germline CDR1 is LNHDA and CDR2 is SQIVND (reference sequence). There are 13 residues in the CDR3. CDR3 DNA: TGTGCCAGTTGCCGGGACATAAACACTGAAGCTTTCTTT. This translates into CASCRDINTEAFF.

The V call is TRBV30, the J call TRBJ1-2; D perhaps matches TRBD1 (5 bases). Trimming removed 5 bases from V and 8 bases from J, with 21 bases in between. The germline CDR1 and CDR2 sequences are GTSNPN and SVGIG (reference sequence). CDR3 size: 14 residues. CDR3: CAWLRGSGIEGYTF. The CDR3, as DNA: TGTGCCTGGCTTCGGGGGTCGGGGATAGAGGGCTACACCTTC.

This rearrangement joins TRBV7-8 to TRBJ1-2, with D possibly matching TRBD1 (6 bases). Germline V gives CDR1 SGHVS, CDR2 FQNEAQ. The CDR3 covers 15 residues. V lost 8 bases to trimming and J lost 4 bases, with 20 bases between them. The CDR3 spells CASGGGGGGFYGYTF. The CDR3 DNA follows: TGTGCCAGCGGGGGTGGGGGCGGGGGTTTCTATGGCTACACCTTC. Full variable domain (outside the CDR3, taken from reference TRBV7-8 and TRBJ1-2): GAGVSQSPRYKVAKRGQDVALRCDPISGHVSLFWYQQALGQGPEFLTYFQNEAQLDKSGLPSDRFFAERPEGSVSTLKIQRTQQEDSAVYLCASGGGGGGFYGYTFGSGTRLTVV.

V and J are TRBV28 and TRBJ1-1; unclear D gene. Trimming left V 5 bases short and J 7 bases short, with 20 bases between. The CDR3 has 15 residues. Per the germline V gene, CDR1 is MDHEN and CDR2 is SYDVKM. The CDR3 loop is CASSPQTSLGREAFF. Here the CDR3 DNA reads TGTGCCAGCAGTCCCCAGACATCCTTGGGCCGTGAAGCTTTCTTT.

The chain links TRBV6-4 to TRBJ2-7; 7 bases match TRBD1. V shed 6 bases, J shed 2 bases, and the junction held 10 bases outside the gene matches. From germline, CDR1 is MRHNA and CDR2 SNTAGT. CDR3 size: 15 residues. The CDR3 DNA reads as TGTGCCAGCAGCTTGCCGGGACAGACCACCTACGAGCAGTACTTC. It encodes CASSLPGQTTYEQYF.

The CDR3 protein is CASSPWSGASTDTQYF. The CDR3 DNA reads as TGTGCCAGCTCACCATGGAGCGGGGCTAGCACAGATACGCAGTATTTT. The rearrangement uses TRBV18 and TRBJ2-3, with 7 positions matching TRBD2. The CDR3 consists of 16 residues. CDR1 is KGHSH, CDR2 LQKENI, per germline. The trim removed 2 bases at V and 0 bases at J, leaving 5 bases unmatched.

As DNA, the CDR3 is TGTGCCAGCACCTTCGCGACTAGCGGGGGGGCCGGGGGGCAGTATTTT. Translating it yields CASTFATSGGAGGQYF. The V gene is TRBV5-4, the J gene TRBJ2-3; TRBD2 matches at 14 bases. The CDR3 is 16 amino acids. V dropped 6 bases and J dropped 11; count of bases not matched to a gene: 14. Germline CDR1 SGHNT, CDR2 YYREEE (reference sequence).

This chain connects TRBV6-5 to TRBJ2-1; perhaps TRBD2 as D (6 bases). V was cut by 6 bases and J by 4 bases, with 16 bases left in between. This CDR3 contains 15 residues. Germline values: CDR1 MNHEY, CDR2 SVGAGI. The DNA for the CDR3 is TGTGCCAGCAGCCTAGACTCGGGGGTGTACAATGAGCAGTTCTTC. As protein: CASSLDSGVYNEQFF.

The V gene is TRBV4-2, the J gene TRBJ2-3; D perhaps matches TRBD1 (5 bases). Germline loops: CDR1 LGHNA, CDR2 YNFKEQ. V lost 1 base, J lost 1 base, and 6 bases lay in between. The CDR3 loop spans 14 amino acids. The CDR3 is CASSQGQRTDTQYF. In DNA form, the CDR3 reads TGTGCCAGCAGCCAAGGACAGCGCACAGATACGCAGTATTTT.

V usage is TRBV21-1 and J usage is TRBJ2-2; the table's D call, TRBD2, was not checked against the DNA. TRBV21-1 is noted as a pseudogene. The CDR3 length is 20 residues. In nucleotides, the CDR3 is TGTGCCAGCAGCCACCAACCACCGGGACTAGCGGGGGAGGACACCGGGGAGCTGTTTTTT. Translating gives CASSHQPPGLAGEDTGELFF.